This T cell receptor (beta chain) was recovered during a study of identical twins. TCRdb reprocessed the 5' RACE reads with MiXCR, giving one entry per CDR3 protein. The data show about 1.7 million distinct CDR3 sequences, less than 40% seen once. V dropped 1 base and J dropped 3 bases, with 13 bases sitting between them. Germline V gene data show CDR1 as SGHTA and CDR2 as FQGNSA. The CDR3 extends over 16 amino acids. Study-level results: Memory repertoires showed no such pattern, whereas abundant cord blood beta clonotypes carried fewer insertions. Conclusions were drawn cross-sectionally by statistical analysis, without following the same donors.

Only a few counts were recorded for this clonotype. The antigen is unknown. The TCR was taken from a newborn girl in good health. The sample taken for sequencing was cord blood. This chain uses TRBV7-2 with TRBJ1-5; possible D gene TRBD1, 5 bases. CDR3 protein: CASSLERGRANQPQHF. The CDR3 region has the DNA TGTGCCAGCAGCTTAGAAAGGGGCAGGGCCAATCAGCCCCAGCATTTT.